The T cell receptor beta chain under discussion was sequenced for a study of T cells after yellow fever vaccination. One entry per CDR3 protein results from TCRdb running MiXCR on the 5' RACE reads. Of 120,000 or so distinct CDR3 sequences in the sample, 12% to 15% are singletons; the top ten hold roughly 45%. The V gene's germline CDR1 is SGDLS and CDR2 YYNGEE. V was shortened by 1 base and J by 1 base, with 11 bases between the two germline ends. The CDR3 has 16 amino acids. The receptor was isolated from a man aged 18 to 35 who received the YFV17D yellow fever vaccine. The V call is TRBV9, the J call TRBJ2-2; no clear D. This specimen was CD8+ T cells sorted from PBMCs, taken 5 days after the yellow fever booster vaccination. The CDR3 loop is CASSVSLSGNTGELFF. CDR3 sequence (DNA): TGTGCCAGCAGCGTATCTCTCTCAGGGAACACCGGGGAGCTGTTTTTT.